Listed here is a single T cell receptor beta chain. Data came from immunoSEQ multiplex PCR; TCRdb stores just in-frame clones and leaves some out. Counted here are around 79,000 clones, about 91% occurring once; the ten biggest clones make up over 0.35%. This record belongs to a study of technical replicates of blood from a handful of donors. Between the trimmed V and J ends, which lost 3 bases and 0 bases, there was a span of 8 bases. The CDR3 runs to 14 residues. In germline, CDR1 is SGHTA, CDR2 FQGNSA. This TCR was recovered from a human donor in good health. Some clones in this sample may be carry-over from other donors' samples. The sequencing sample was made of T cells isolated from PBMCs. This chain joins TRBV7-2 and TRBJ1-1; perhaps TRBD1 as D (5 bases). CDR3 coding DNA: TGTGCCAGCAGCTTGGGGGGAATGAACACTGAAGCTTTCTTT. This sequence encodes CASSLGGMNTEAFF. The full variable domain, in which reference TRBV7-2 and TRBJ1-1 provide the parts outside the CDR3, is GAGVSQSPSNKVTEKGKDVELRCDPISGHTALYWYRQSLGQGLEFLIYFQGNSAPDKSGLPSDRFSAERTGGSVSTLTIQRTQQEDSAVYLCASSLGGMNTEAFFGQGTRLTVV.